The sequence of this TCR beta chain was determined in a study of OX40 agonist ivuxolimab in advanced cancers. For context, the study as a whole: The costimulatory receptor OX40 (CD134) was targeted by ivuxolimab, a fully human IgG2 agonistic monoclonal antibody. Intravenous ivuxolimab was administered to patients every 2 weeks at six dose levels: 0.01, 0.1, 0.3, 1.5, 3 and 10 mg/kg. Of the roughly 52 dose-escalation patients, hepatocellular carcinoma was present in around 20, melanoma in approximately 15, renal cell carcinoma in 9 and head and neck cancer in 9. The dose-escalation cohort was about 87% male with a mean age of about 58 years, ranging from roughly 20 to 80. Patients were allowed to have had prior anti-PD-1, anti-PD-L1 or anti-CTLA-4 therapy, and more than 35% of the dose-escalation patients had been treated with checkpoint inhibitors. Partial responses were achieved by three dose-escalation patients, of whom one had hepatocellular carcinoma and two had cutaneous melanoma. The purpose of peripheral TCRbeta sequencing was to test whether ivuxolimab changed TCR sequence diversity and led to clonal T-cell expansion. The paper covers the monotherapy dose-escalation part of the phase I ivuxolimab trial, which included N ≈ 52 patients. Overall study results and their limits: After ivuxolimab, expanded clones were on average more numerous among CD8+ T cells than among CD4+ T cells. Partial responders in the 0.1-3.0 mg/kg groups had among the lowest normalized peripheral clonal expansion, especially among CD8+ T cells. The antigen specificity of the clonally expanded peripheral T cells was not determined. At doses from 0.1 to 3.0 mg/kg, clonal expansion was seen in both CD4+ and CD8+ blood T cells between baseline and week 6. Low levels of normalized T-cell clonal expansion were also seen in some nonresponding patients.

Patients with a history of autoimmune disease or receiving systemic immunosuppression were excluded from the trial. Peripheral blood for TCR sequencing was collected from all dose cohorts at baseline, on cycle 4 day 1, and on cycle 7 day 1. Samples came from an open-label, multicenter, first-in-human phase I dose-escalation trial of ivuxolimab. Adults with locally advanced or metastatic melanoma, renal cell carcinoma, hepatocellular carcinoma or head and neck squamous cell carcinoma were enrolled in the trial. CD4+ and CD8+ T cells were sorted separately from peripheral blood before TCR sequencing. For sequencing of the TCRbeta CDR3 region, genomic DNA was extracted from the sorted cells. The immunoSEQ Assay was used for sequencing of TCRbeta CDR3 regions. Imported from immuneACCESS, the table was reduced by TCRdb to in-frame sequences with V and J called. These copies leave out some clones; in studies compared against another copy, an unresolved V gene accounts for under half, and the cause of the remainder is not known. This sample comprises roughly 100,000 clones, approximately 85% of them detected only once. The top ten hold 3.5% to 4% of the sample.

Concerning this clone: The antigen it binds to is not known. No much larger clone exists at a distance of one base, and base qualities are not known.

CDR1 is given as SGHRS and CDR2 as YFSETQ, both from the germline V gene. Spanning cysteine to phenylalanine, the CDR3 consists of 16 amino acids. Of all the DNA, just the CDR3 is kept, 48 bases in frame from base 1. V is reduced by 3 bases and J by 2 bases, leaving a spacing of 18 bases between them. Rearrangement joined TRBV5-1 to TRBJ2-7, with TRBD1 tentatively as D gene (7 bases match). The receptor's source is an adult with an advanced solid tumor such as melanoma, head and neck, liver or kidney cancer. The specimen comprised CD4+ or CD8+ T cells sorted from blood, sampled in a trial of the OX40 agonist ivuxolimab. The nucleotide sequence reads TGCGCCAGCAGCTGGGTACAGGGGAGGCCGGCCTACGAGCAGTACTTC. Its translation reads: CASSWVQGRPAYEQYF.